These T cell receptor beta chains were read from a single sample in a study of CD8 T cells in ankylosing spondylitis. TCRdb itself ran the 5' RACE reads through MiXCR, one entry per CDR3 protein. The sample yields fewer than 650,000 distinct CDR3 sequences, over 9.5% seen once. Input material: blood, either unsorted or a sorted T cell fraction (not recorded which). These receptors were taken from a male donor with ankylosing spondylitis. Each CDR3 is given without its conserved first and last residue.

>TRBJ2-5|TRBV20-1
SARGRGSLRDTQQETQY
>TRBJ1-5|TRBV5-1
ASSLGENSNQPQH
>TRBJ1-2|TRBV20-1
SARQDPDLRGYT
>TRBJ1-4|TRBV5-1
ASSLNGVATNEKLF
>TRBJ2-2|TRBV20-1
SARERTTNTGELF
>TRBJ2-1|TRBV29-1
SVDSVNEQF
>TRBJ1-3|TRBV5-6
ASSRGVSGNTIY
>TRBJ1-3|TRBV20-1
SATRGGGGGNTIY
>TRBJ2-1|TRBV5-6
ASSPVDSTYNEQF
>TRBJ2-3|TRBV27
ASSSRRGGDTQY
>TRBJ2-3|TRBV6-1
ASSESGHYTDTQY
>TRBJ2-2|TRBV20-1
SARWGNTGELF
>TRBJ2-5|TRBV20-1
SARDRLAGRETQY
>TRBJ2-6|TRBV5-1
ASSFDPGANVLT
>TRBJ2-3|TRBV20-1
SAREGLGDTQY
>TRBJ2-1|TRBV7-2
ASMGTSGISSF
>TRBJ2-2|TRBV4-1
ASSQDPGGELF